The 4 T cell receptor beta chains reported below all come from one sample, sequenced in a study of control samples from healthy donors and cancer patients. The assay was immunoSEQ multiplex PCR, and TCRdb's table has in-frame clones only and misses some. The repertoire holds about 170,000 clones, over 85% seen once, with about 12% in the top ten. The sequenced sample consisted of blood. Source of these receptors: a man under 40 in good health.

The V call is TRBV10-3, the J call TRBJ1-3, with D unresolved. Germline V gives CDR1 ENHRY, CDR2 SYGVKD. V dropped 6 bases and J dropped 1 base, with 10 bases sitting between them. The length of the CDR3 is 14 residues. The CDR3 here is CAISLFPSGNTIYF. The CDR3 DNA follows: TGTGCCATCAGCCTATTCCCTTCTGGAAACACCATATATTTT.

The V and J genes are TRBV28 and TRBJ1-2, with unresolved D. From germline, CDR1 is MDHEN and CDR2 SYDVKM. V shed 4 bases and J shed 8 bases, with 14 bases lying between them. The CDR3 consists of 13 residues. The chain's CDR3 is CASSSQPTGGYTF. CDR3 DNA: TGTGCCAGCAGTTCCCAGCCCACCGGGGGCTACACCTTC.

The chain combines TRBV14 with TRBJ1-6; D is ambiguous. The CDR3 loop spans 13 amino acids. V was shortened by 3 bases and J by 9 bases, with 9 bases between the two germline ends. Germline V gene lookup returns CDR1 SGHDN and CDR2 FVKESK. The CDR3 sequence is CASSQAGSSPLHF. DNA of the CDR3: TGTGCCAGCAGCCAGGCGGGGAGTTCACCCCTCCACTTT.

V gene TRBV6-6 combines with J gene TRBJ2-5; D may be TRBD1 (5 bases). The CDR3 is 16 residues long. Trimming stripped 0 bases from V and 6 bases from J, with 17 bases between. Germline loops: CDR1 MNHNY, CDR2 SVGAGI (reference sequence). The CDR3 sequence: CASSYSSTGDGKTQYF. DNA for the CDR3: TGTGCCAGCAGTTACTCGAGCACAGGAGATGGGAAGACCCAGTACTTC.